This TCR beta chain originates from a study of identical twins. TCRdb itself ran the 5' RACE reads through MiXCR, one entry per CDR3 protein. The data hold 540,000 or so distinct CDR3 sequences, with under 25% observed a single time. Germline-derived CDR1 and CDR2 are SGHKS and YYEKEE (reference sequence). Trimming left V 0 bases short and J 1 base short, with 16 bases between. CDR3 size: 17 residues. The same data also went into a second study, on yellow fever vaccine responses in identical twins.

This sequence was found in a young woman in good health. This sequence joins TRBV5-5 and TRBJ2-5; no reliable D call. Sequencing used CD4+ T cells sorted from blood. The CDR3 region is CASSLGVSGSGQETQYF. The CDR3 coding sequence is TGTGCCAGCAGCTTGGGTGTGAGTGGTAGTGGCCAAGAGACCCAGTACTTC.